The 26 T cell receptor beta chains below all came from one sample that was sequenced in a study of blood T cell repertoires in COVID-19. Method: immunoSEQ multiplex PCR; TCRdb's copy keeps in-frame clones and lacks some. This repertoire shows about 49,000 clones, roughly 84% found once; its top ten account for roughly 1.4%. Sequencing input: peripheral blood. Receptors were obtained from a man aged 45-65 years with acute or convalescent COVID-19.

This chain connects TRBV15 to TRBJ2-7, with D maybe TRBD1 (6 bases). The CDR3 is 15 residues long. CDR1 and CDR2 from the germline V gene are LNHNV and YYDKDF (reference sequence). Trimming removed 2 bases from V and 2 bases from J, with 13 bases in between. CDR3 protein: CATSRSRDTTYEQYF. The CDR3 DNA sequence: TGTGCCACCAGCAGATCCCGGGACACCACCTACGAGCAGTACTTC.

This clone showed up just a few times. This chain joins TRBV25-1 and TRBJ2-2; the D gene is possibly TRBD1 (6 bases). CDR1 is MGHDK and CDR2 is SYGVNS in the germline V gene. V was shortened by 5 bases and J by 4 bases, with 14 bases between the two germline ends. The CDR3 runs 15 residues. CDR3 amino acids: CASSSRDRFTGELFF. The DNA of the CDR3 is TGTGCCAGCAGTTCCCGCGACAGGTTCACCGGGGAGCTGTTTTTT.

The V and J genes are TRBV19 and TRBJ2-3; TRBD2 aligns across 7 bases. V lost 0 bases to trimming and J lost 13 bases; unmatched junction nucleotides: 7. The V gene's germline CDR1 is LNHDA and CDR2 SQIVND (reference sequence). The CDR3 is made up of 13 amino acids. The CDR3 region has the DNA TGTGCCAGTAGTATAGATACGGCGCGGGGGAAGTATTTT. This codes for CASSIDTARGKYF.

The V gene is TRBV27, the J gene TRBJ2-3; 8 nucleotides agree with TRBD2. The V and J ends lost 2 bases and 3 bases, in that order; junction bases with no gene match: 7. Germline V gene sequence: CDR1 MNHEY, CDR2 SMNVEV (reference sequence). This CDR3 region has 16 residues. Written as DNA, the CDR3 is TGTGCCAGCAGTTTAGGGACGGGAGGGAAGACAGATACGCAGTATTTT. Translation gives CASSLGTGGKTDTQYF.

The chain uses TRBV19 and TRBJ1-1; D ambiguous. V was pared by 6 bases and J by 11 bases, with 10 bases between. The CDR3 extends over 10 amino acids. Per the germline V gene, CDR1 is LNHDA and CDR2 is SQIVND (reference sequence). CDR3 in DNA: TGTGCCAGTAGAGGAGCTTCTGCTTTCTTT. This gives the protein CASRGASAFF.

The chain links TRBV5-8 to TRBJ2-5; tentatively, D is TRBD2 (6 bases). Germline V CDR1 and CDR2: SGHTS, YDEGEE. CDR3 length equals 16 residues. The ends were cut back, 0 bases at V and 3 bases at J, with 15 bases in the middle. The CDR3, as DNA: TGTGCCAGCAGCTTGGTTGGAGGGATCACTAAAGAGACCCAGTACTTC. Protein: CASSLVGGITKETQYF. The whole variable domain, filled in from reference TRBV5-8 and TRBJ2-5, reads EAGVTQSPTHLIKTRGQQATLRCSPISGHTSVYWYQQALGLGLQFLLWYDEGEERNRGNFPPRFSGRQFPNYSSELNVNALELEDSALYLCASSLVGGITKETQYFGPGTRLLVL.

The chain recombines TRBV5-1 with TRBJ2-5, with D tentatively TRBD1 (6 bases). The CDR3 covers 14 residues. In germline, CDR1 is SGHRS, CDR2 YFSETQ. V lost 4 bases, J lost 5 bases, and 15 bases lay in between. The CDR3: CASSAGQYAETQYF. CDR3 DNA sequence: TGCGCCAGCAGCGCCGGACAGTATGCGGAGACCCAGTACTTC.

This clone was counted between two and nine times. The V and J genes are TRBV19 and TRBJ2-1; the D is unclear. Germline V gene sequence: CDR1 LNHDA, CDR2 SQIVND (reference sequence). V lost 6 bases and J lost 4, with 10 bases in between. The CDR3 consists of 13 residues. This chain's CDR3 is CASRNDFYNEQFF. CDR3 DNA: TGTGCCAGTAGAAATGACTTTTACAATGAGCAGTTCTTC.

This rearrangement joins TRBV28 to TRBJ1-5; the D gene is possibly TRBD1 (5 bases). The V and J ends lost 7 bases and 3 bases respectively, with 16 bases between them. The CDR3 runs to 15 residues. The germline V gene encodes CDR1 MDHEN and CDR2 SYDVKM. The CDR3 DNA follows: TGTGCCAGCACCCCCCTGGGGCCTTTCAATCAGCCCCAGCATTTT. Translation gives CASTPLGPFNQPQHF.

The chain recombines TRBV5-1 with TRBJ2-6; TRBD1 aligns across 8 bases. Per the germline V gene, CDR1 is SGHRS and CDR2 is YFSETQ. V gave up 1 base and J gave up 0 bases; unmatched junction bases: 9. This CDR3 spans 19 amino acids. The CDR3, as DNA: TGCGCCAGCAGCTTGAGCGGGCAGGGGGCCAACTCTGGGGCCAACGTCCTGACTTTC. This translates into CASSLSGQGANSGANVLTF.

The chain is built from TRBV21-1 and TRBJ1-3; whether TRBD1, the table's D call, matches the DNA was not checked. TRBV21-1 is a documented pseudogene. This CDR3 has 14 residues. The CDR3: CASTRGNSGNTIYF. In nucleotides, the CDR3 is TGTGCCAGCACCAGGGGAAACTCTGGAAACACCATATATTTT.

This rearrangement joins TRBV6-2 or TRBV6-3 to TRBJ2-7; D possibly corresponds to TRBD2 (5 bases). Germline V gene data show CDR1 as MNHEY and CDR2 as SVGEGT. The CDR3 is 13 amino acids. V lost 2 bases to trimming and J lost 4 bases, with 9 bases between them. This CDR3 is CASSYPGKYEQYF. The CDR3 bases are TGTGCCAGCAGTTACCCGGGAAAGTACGAGCAGTACTTC.

The chain joins TRBV6-5 to TRBJ1-3, with D tentatively TRBD1 (5 bases). The CDR3 sequence is 15 residues long. Per germline, CDR1 MNHEY and CDR2 SVGAGI. V was shortened by 5 bases and J by 2 bases, with 13 bases between the two germline ends. CDR3 nucleotide sequence: TGTGCCAGCAGTACCCTTGGGGGGGCTGGAAACACCATATATTTT. Translated: CASSTLGGAGNTIYF.

The V call is TRBV18, the J call TRBJ1-2, with a tentative D call TRBD1 (5 bases). The V end was cut by 11 bases, the J end by 4 bases, with 17 bases between. Germline assignment: CDR1 KGHSH and CDR2 LQKENI. The CDR3 length is 13 residues. CDR3 sequence: CAVRKTASYGYTF. CDR3 DNA sequence: TGTGCCGTCCGGAAGACAGCAAGCTATGGCTACACCTTC.

The chain couples TRBV18 to TRBJ2-7, with a tentative D call TRBD1 (5 bases). The CDR3 runs 16 residues. V lost 4 bases, J lost 1 base, and 17 bases lay in between. The germline gives CDR1 KGHSH, CDR2 LQKENI. CDR3 protein: CASSLGQDPTSYEQYF. DNA of the CDR3: TGTGCCAGCTCACTTGGACAAGACCCCACATCCTACGAGCAGTACTTC.

The chain combines TRBV6-1 with TRBJ2-7; D is possibly TRBD1 (5 bases). The germline CDR1 and CDR2 sequences are MNHNS and SASEGT. There are 12 residues in the CDR3. V lost 6 bases and J lost 2, with 8 bases in between. CDR3 sequence (DNA): TGTGCCAGCAGCCTAGGGGCCTACGAGCAGTACTTC. It translates to CASSLGAYEQYF.

The chain joins TRBV10-3 to TRBJ2-6; perhaps TRBD1 as D (5 bases). V lost 10 bases and J 1 base, leaving 23 bases between the germline ends. CDR3 length equals 18 residues. CDR1 and CDR2 (germline): ENHRY, SYGVKD. The CDR3 region has the DNA TGTGCCACCAGCCAGAGCAGGGCCTACGTTTCTGGGGCCAACGTCCTGACTTTC. This sequence encodes CATSQSRAYVSGANVLTF.

The chain uses TRBV28 and TRBJ1-4; D is uncertain. V lost 6 bases to trimming and J lost 0 bases, with 11 bases between them. The CDR3 runs to 15 residues. From germline, CDR1 is MDHEN and CDR2 SYDVKM. Here the CDR3 DNA reads TGTGCCAGCAGCCCCGGCGGAGCAACTAATGAAAAACTGTTTTTT. Its protein product is CASSPGGATNEKLFF.

The gene calls are TRBV11-2 and TRBJ1-2; D is undetermined. Germline CDR1 SGHAT, CDR2 FQNNGV. Trimming cost V 3 bases and J 0 bases, with 5 bases left between them. The CDR3 extends over 13 amino acids. The CDR3 bases are TGTGCCAGCAGCTTTGCAGCTAACTATGGCTACACCTTC. Its protein product is CASSFAANYGYTF. Based on the CDR3 plus reference TRBV11-2 and TRBJ1-2, the full variable domain is EAGVAQSPRYKIIEKRQSVAFWCNPISGHATLYWYQQILGQGPKLLIQFQNNGVVDDSQLPKDRFSAERLKGVDSTLKIQPAKLEDSAVYLCASSFAANYGYTFGSGTRLTVV.

The chain carries TRBV19 and TRBJ1-2; 10 bases match TRBD1. The V gene's germline CDR1 is LNHDA and CDR2 SQIVND (reference sequence). V lost 7 bases and J lost 4; bases outside the gene matches: 9. CDR3 length equals 15 residues. The CDR3 spells CASTWTGGFGYGYTF. The CDR3 DNA reads as TGTGCCAGTACATGGACAGGGGGGTTTGGCTATGGCTACACCTTC.

The rearrangement uses TRBV19 and TRBJ2-2; 11 nucleotides match TRBD2. CDR1 is LNHDA and CDR2 is SQIVND in the germline V gene (reference sequence). CDR3 size: 15 residues. J gave up 1 base and V 10 bases, and 5 bases lay outside the gene matches. The CDR3 region is CATIGTSGNTGELFF. CDR3 nucleotides: TGTGCCACTATCGGGACTAGCGGGAACACCGGGGAGCTGTTTTTT.

This clone was seen more than once but under ten times. The J gene is TRBJ2-1, the V gene TRBV2; 7 bases fit TRBD2. The CDR3 is made up of 16 amino acids. V trimming: 1 base; J trimming: 4 bases; junction bases outside the gene matches: 7. Germline V gives CDR1 SNHLY, CDR2 FYNNEI. The CDR3 DNA sequence: TGTGCCAGCAGTGAAGAACTAGCGCCGGCTTACAATGAGCAGTTCTTC. This codes for CASSEELAPAYNEQFF.

The chain recombines TRBV4-3 with TRBJ1-5; TRBD1 is a possible D gene (6 bases). This CDR3 is 15 amino acids long. Germline lookup yields CDR1 LGHNA and CDR2 YSLEER. Trimming took off 0 bases at V and 3 bases at J, with 9 bases between the two ends. The CDR3 nucleotides read TGCGCCAGCAGCCAAGATCGGGACACCAATCAGCCCCAGCATTTT. Amino acid sequence: CASSQDRDTNQPQHF.

The V and J genes are TRBV9 and TRBJ2-1; 9 bases match TRBD2. From germline, CDR1 is SGDLS and CDR2 YYNGEE. Losses at the gene ends were 0 bases for V and 7 bases for J; bases not matched to a gene: 5. This CDR3 spans 15 amino acids. The CDR3 here is CASSVGREGHNEQFF. CDR3 DNA sequence: TGTGCCAGCAGCGTAGGGCGGGAGGGCCATAATGAGCAGTTCTTC.

V and J are TRBV2 and TRBJ1-2; a weak D match, TRBD1 (5 bases). Trimming left V 10 bases short and J 6 bases short, with 18 bases between. The CDR3 totals 13 residues. Germline V lookup: CDR1 SNHLY, CDR2 FYNNEI. CDR3 nucleotides: TGTGCCACCGAGTATGGGGCCCGACATGGCTACACCTTC. Encoded protein: CATEYGARHGYTF. The whole variable domain, remainder taken from reference TRBV2 and TRBJ1-2, is EPEVTQTPSHQVTQMGQEVILRCVPISNHLYFYWYRQILGQKVEFLVSFYNNEISEKSEIFDDQFSVERPDGSNFTLKIRSTKLEDSAMYFCATEYGARHGYTFGSGTRLTVV.

V and J are TRBV4-2 and TRBJ2-7; 7 positions match TRBD2. Germline CDR1 LGHNA, CDR2 YNFKEQ. The length of the CDR3 is 14 residues. V gave up 4 bases and J gave up 6 bases; unmatched junction bases: 9. The DNA of the CDR3 is TGTGCCAGCAGCCTCTACGGGGGGAGTTCCGAGCAGTACTTC. Its translation: CASSLYGGSSEQYF.